The 5 T cell receptor beta chains below come from one sample, sequenced in a study of shared clonotypes between healthy human individuals. TCRdb's copy holds only in-frame clones and misses some; the assay was immunoSEQ multiplex PCR. The sample yields over 2 million clones, roughly 95% seen once. Cells designated naive CD8 were CD45RO-negative and were positively selected for CCR7, with terminally differentiated effector memory CD45RA+ cells excluded. The source material was naive CD8+ T cells sorted from blood. Source of these receptors: a man between 18 and 29 years old in good health.

The genes are TRBV9 and TRBJ2-7; D possibly uses TRBD1 or TRBD2 (5 bases each). V gave up 3 bases and J gave up 1 base, with 11 bases separating them. The CDR3 contains 14 residues. CDR1 and CDR2 (germline): SGDLS, YYNGEE. This CDR3 reads CASSARDGSYEQYF. The DNA for the CDR3 is TGTGCCAGCAGCGCCCGGGACGGTTCCTACGAGCAGTACTTC.

The chain couples TRBV7-2 to TRBJ2-7, with D possibly matching TRBD2 (5 bases). V lost 0 bases, J lost 4 bases, and 16 bases lay in between. Germline V gene sequence: CDR1 SGHTA, CDR2 FQGNSA. This CDR3 spans 16 amino acids. CDR3 nucleotide sequence: TGTGCCAGCAGCTTAGCGGTCCAGCGGCCGGATTACGAGCAGTACTTC. As protein: CASSLAVQRPDYEQYF. The full variable domain, in which reference TRBV7-2 and TRBJ2-7 provide the parts outside the CDR3, is GAGVSQSPSNKVTEKGKDVELRCDPISGHTALYWYRQSLGQGLEFLIYFQGNSAPDKSGLPSDRFSAERTGGSVSTLTIQRTQQEDSAVYLCASSLAVQRPDYEQYFGPGTRLTVT.

The CDR3 DNA is TGTGCCATCAGTGAGTCGAAGGGGGGACAGGGCTCCTACGAGCAGTACTTC. It encodes CAISESKGGQGSYEQYF. The chain combines TRBV10-3 with TRBJ2-7; 9 nucleotides align to TRBD1. The CDR3 extends over 17 amino acids. The V and J ends lost 0 bases and 0 bases, in that order; junction bases with no gene match: 6. The germline V gene encodes CDR1 ENHRY and CDR2 SYGVKD.

V and J are TRBV4-3 and TRBJ2-1; tentatively, D is TRBD1 or TRBD2 (5 bases each). CDR1 LGHNA and CDR2 YSLEER come from the germline V gene. The CDR3 is made up of 16 amino acids. Trimming stripped 1 base from V and 9 bases from J, with 19 bases between. The CDR3 DNA follows: TGCGCCAGCAGCCAAGTCCCCGGGACCCCCTTAGGTGAGCAGTTCTTC. It translates to CASSQVPGTPLGEQFF.

The rearrangement joins TRBV7-9 to TRBJ2-7, with 9 nucleotides matching TRBD1. The V gene's germline CDR1 is SEHNR and CDR2 FQNEAQ (reference sequence). The J segment lost 3 bases and the V segment lost 4 bases, leaving 10 bases of the junction unmatched. The CDR3 is 16 residues long. Here the CDR3 DNA reads TGTGCCAGCAGCTCCTCACAGGGGGCCGTGAGCTACGAGCAGTACTTC. Translating gives CASSSSQGAVSYEQYF.